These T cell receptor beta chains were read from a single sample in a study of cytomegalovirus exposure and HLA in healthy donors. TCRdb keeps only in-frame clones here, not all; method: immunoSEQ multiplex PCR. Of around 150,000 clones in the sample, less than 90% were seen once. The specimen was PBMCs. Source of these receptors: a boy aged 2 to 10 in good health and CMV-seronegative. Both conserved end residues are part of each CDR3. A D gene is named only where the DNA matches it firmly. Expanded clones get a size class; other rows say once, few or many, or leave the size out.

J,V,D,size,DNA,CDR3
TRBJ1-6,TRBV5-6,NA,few,TGTGCCAGCAGCGCACCCACAGGGATCCCCTCCTATAATTCACCCCTCCACTTT,CASSAPTGIPSYNSPLHF
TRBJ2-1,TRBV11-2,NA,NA,TGTGCCAGCAGCTTAGGTCCGGCCGGGGATTACAATGAGCAGTTCTTC,CASSLGPAGDYNEQFF
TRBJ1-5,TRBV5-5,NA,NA,TGTGCCAGCAGCCCAATGTGGGGGGAGGCGTTCAGCAATCAGCCCCAGCATTTT,CASSPMWGEAFSNQPQHF
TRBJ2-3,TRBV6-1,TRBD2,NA,TGTGCCAGCAGTGCGACTAGCGTGAGTACAGATACGCAGTATTTT,CASSATSVSTDTQYF
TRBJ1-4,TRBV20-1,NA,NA,TGCAGTTACAGGAATAATGAAAAACTGTTTTTT,CSYRNNEKLFF
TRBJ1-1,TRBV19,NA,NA,TGTGCCAGTAGTCCCCTGACGTTAGGGGTGGGTGAAGCTTTCTTT,CASSPLTLGVGEAFF
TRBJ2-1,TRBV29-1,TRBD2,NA,TGCAGCGTTGAGAAGCGGGACTTTTACAATGAGCAGTTCTTC,CSVEKRDFYNEQFF
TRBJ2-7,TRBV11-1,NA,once,TGTGCCAGCAGCTCAGGGTCCAGCTTTACCTACGAGCAGTACTTC,CASSSGSSFTYEQYF
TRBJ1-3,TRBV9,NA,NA,TGTGCCAGCAGCGTTAACTGGAGTCTCTTTGGCTCACGAACTGGAAACACCATATATTTT,CASSVNWSLFGSRTGNTIYF
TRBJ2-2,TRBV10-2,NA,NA,TGCGCCAGCAAAATTAACGGGAGTCCGGGGACCGGGGAGCTGTTTTTT,CASKINGSPGTGELFF
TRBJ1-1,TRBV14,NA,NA,TGTGCCAGCAGCCAAGAACTCTCAGGGAACACTGAAGCTTTCTTT,CASSQELSGNTEAFF
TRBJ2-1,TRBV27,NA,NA,TGTGCCAGCAGTTCCCCATGGTTAGCGGAGAACAATGAGCAGTTCTTC,CASSSPWLAENNEQFF
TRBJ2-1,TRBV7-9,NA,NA,TGTGCCAGCAGCTTAGCGGGCCACGCCGACCTTAATGAGCAGTTCTTC,CASSLAGHADLNEQFF
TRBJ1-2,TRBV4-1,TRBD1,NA,TGCGCCAGCAGCCAAGTAGGTCAGGGGGATTTCTATGGCTACACCTTC,CASSQVGQGDFYGYTF
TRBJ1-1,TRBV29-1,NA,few,TGCAGCGTGGTGCCACAGATAGCTTTCTTT,CSVVPQIAFF
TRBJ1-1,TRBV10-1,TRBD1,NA,TGCGCCAGCAGTTCAGGGGGTCAGGCTGAAGCTTTCTTT,CASSSGGQAEAFF
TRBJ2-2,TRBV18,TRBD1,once,TGTGCCAGCTCACCAGTACCGGGACAGGGGAACACCGGGGAGCTGTTTTTT,CASSPVPGQGNTGELFF
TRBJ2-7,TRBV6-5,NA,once,TGTGCCAGCAACTCAGGGAAGTTTCCCTACGAGCAGTACTTC,CASNSGKFPYEQYF
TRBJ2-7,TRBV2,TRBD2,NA,TGTGCCAGCAAAAAGGGACTAGCGGGGGGGCATAGCTACGAGCAGTACTTC,CASKKGLAGGHSYEQYF
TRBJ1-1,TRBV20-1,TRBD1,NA,TGCAGTGCTACACAGGGGGCCCAAGCTTTCTTT,CSATQGAQAFF
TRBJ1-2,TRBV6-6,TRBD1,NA,TGTGCCAGCAGTTACCCGGACAGGGTCATCTGGGGCTACACCTTC,CASSYPDRVIWGYTF
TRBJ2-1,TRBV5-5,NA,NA,TGTGCCAGCCGCCGACAGTCCGGCTCCTACAATGAGCAGTTCTTC,CASRRQSGSYNEQFF